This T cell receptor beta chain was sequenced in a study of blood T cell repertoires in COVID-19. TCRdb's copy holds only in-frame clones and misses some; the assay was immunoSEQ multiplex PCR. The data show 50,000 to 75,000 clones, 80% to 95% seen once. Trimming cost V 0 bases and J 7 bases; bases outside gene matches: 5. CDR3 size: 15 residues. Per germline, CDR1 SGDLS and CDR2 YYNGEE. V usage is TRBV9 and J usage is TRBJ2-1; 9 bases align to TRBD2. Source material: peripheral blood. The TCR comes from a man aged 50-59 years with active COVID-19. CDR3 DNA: TGTGCCAGCAGCGTAGCGGCGGGGGGGCCAAATGAGCAGTTCTTC. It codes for CASSVAAGGPNEQFF.